These T cell receptor beta chains were read from a single sample in a study of blood T cells in healthy people across ages. TCRdb independently ran MiXCR on the 5' RACE reads; one entry per CDR3 protein. The repertoire consists of about 1.4 million distinct CDR3 sequences, with 59% occurring once and the leading ten covering roughly 6.3%. The sequencing sample was made of blood. The receptors were gathered from a man in his late teens or twenties in good health. Each CDR3 is given with its conserved first and last residue. D genes are given only for firm matches. Clone size is stated in some rows and not others, as once, few, many or a class when expanded.

cdr3_aa	cdr3_nt	cdr3_length	clone_size	j_call	v_call	d_call
CSVEEPQDPGDTQYF	TGCAGCGTTGAAGAGCCTCAAGATCCCGGCGATACGCAGTATTTT	15	few	TRBJ2-3	TRBV29-1	NA
CASSIGEAQGDYTF	TGTGCCAGCAGTATTGGCGAAGCCCAGGGTGACTACACCTTC	14	NA	TRBJ1-2	TRBV6-2/TRBV6-3	NA
CASSEAGAKSYEQYF	TGTGCCAGCAGTGAGGCCGGGGCAAAGTCCTACGAGCAGTACTTC	15	NA	TRBJ2-7	TRBV25-1	NA
CASPSGQSHSYEQYF	TGTGCCAGCCCATCTGGACAGTCCCACTCCTACGAGCAGTACTTC	15	NA	TRBJ2-7	TRBV18	NA
CASPARKDEQFF	TGTGCCAGTCCGGCCCGGAAGGATGAGCAGTTCTTC	12	few	TRBJ2-1	TRBV2	NA
CASSLAASGREQYF	TGTGCCAGCAGCTTAGCGGCTAGCGGAAGAGAGCAGTACTTC	14	NA	TRBJ2-7	TRBV7-2	TRBD2
CASSPGTGEFVQYF	TGTGCCAGCAGCCCCGGGACAGGGGAATTCGTGCAGTACTTC	14	few	TRBJ2-5	TRBV11-2	TRBD1
CASRRQGKGYTF	TGTGCCAGCAGACGACAGGGGAAGGGCTACACCTTC	12	NA	TRBJ1-2	TRBV6-1	TRBD1
CSVEDRGQLYGYTF	TGCAGCGTTGAAGATCGTGGACAGCTCTATGGCTACACCTTC	14	NA	TRBJ1-2	TRBV29-1	NA
CASSHTDTEAFF	TGTGCCAGCAGTCACACAGACACTGAAGCTTTCTTT	12	NA	TRBJ1-1	TRBV6-5	NA
CATSPRTGGGVYNEQFF	TGTGCCACCAGCCCTAGGACAGGGGGTGGGGTTTATAATGAGCAGTTCTTC	17	NA	TRBJ2-1	TRBV15	TRBD1
CASSLLLAGGTDTQYF	TGTGCCAGCAGTTTGTTACTAGCGGGAGGCACAGATACGCAGTATTTT	16	many	TRBJ2-3	TRBV27	TRBD2
CASSLKALTGNYGYTF	TGTGCCAGCAGCTTAAAGGCCCTCACAGGGAACTATGGCTACACCTTC	16	NA	TRBJ1-2	TRBV11-2	NA
CAAAGTSDYNEQFF	TGTGCCGCCGCCGGGACTAGCGACTACAATGAGCAGTTCTTC	14	few	TRBJ2-1	TRBV2	TRBD2
CASSEAYSNQPQHF	TGCGCCAGCAGCGAAGCATATAGCAATCAGCCCCAGCATTTT	14	NA	TRBJ1-5	TRBV4-1	NA
CSASTATGLESNYGYTF	TGCAGTGCTAGTACAGCGACAGGGCTCGAATCTAACTATGGCTACACCTTC	17	NA	TRBJ1-2	TRBV20-1	TRBD1
CAISTGTVNQPQHF	TGTGCCATCAGTACTGGGACAGTTAATCAGCCCCAGCATTTT	14	NA	TRBJ1-5	TRBV10-3	TRBD1
CSVQRTSGRNEQFF	TGCAGCGTTCAAAGGACTAGCGGGAGAAATGAGCAGTTCTTC	14	NA	TRBJ2-1	TRBV29-1	TRBD2
CASSEAPLIYYEQYF	TGTGCCAGCAGTGAAGCACCTCTCATCTACTACGAGCAGTACTTC	15	NA	TRBJ2-7	TRBV6-1	NA
CASSQAWGEQYF	TGCGCCAGCAGCCAAGCGTGGGGCGAGCAGTACTTC	12	few	TRBJ2-7	TRBV4-1	NA
CAMGSRGGLTNQPQHF	TGTGCCATGGGCTCCAGGGGGGGATTGACCAATCAGCCCCAGCATTTT	16	NA	TRBJ1-5	TRBV10-3	TRBD1
CASSPGLAGPSSYNEQFF	TGTGCCAGCAGCCCGGGACTAGCGGGCCCGAGCTCCTACAATGAGCAGTTCTTC	18	NA	TRBJ2-1	TRBV11-2	TRBD2
CATSPRGQGGQPQHF	TGTGCCACCAGTCCGCGGGGGCAGGGTGGCCAGCCCCAGCATTTT	15	once	TRBJ1-5	TRBV24-1	NA
CASALGGLGANYGYTF	TGTGCCAGTGCCCTGGGGGGCTTGGGGGCTAACTATGGCTACACCTTC	16	once	TRBJ1-2	TRBV12-3/TRBV12-4	NA
CASSAQPTDTQYF	TGTGCCAGCAGTGCCCAGCCCACAGATACGCAGTATTTT	13	NA	TRBJ2-3	TRBV2	NA
CASSLAGNSYNSPLHF	TGTGCCAGCAGTTTGGCTGGCAACTCCTATAATTCACCCCTCCACTTT	16	NA	TRBJ1-6	TRBV27	NA
CSVEGQPPRHEQFF	TGCAGCGTTGAAGGACAGCCCCCACGCCATGAGCAGTTCTTC	14	NA	TRBJ2-1	TRBV29-1	NA